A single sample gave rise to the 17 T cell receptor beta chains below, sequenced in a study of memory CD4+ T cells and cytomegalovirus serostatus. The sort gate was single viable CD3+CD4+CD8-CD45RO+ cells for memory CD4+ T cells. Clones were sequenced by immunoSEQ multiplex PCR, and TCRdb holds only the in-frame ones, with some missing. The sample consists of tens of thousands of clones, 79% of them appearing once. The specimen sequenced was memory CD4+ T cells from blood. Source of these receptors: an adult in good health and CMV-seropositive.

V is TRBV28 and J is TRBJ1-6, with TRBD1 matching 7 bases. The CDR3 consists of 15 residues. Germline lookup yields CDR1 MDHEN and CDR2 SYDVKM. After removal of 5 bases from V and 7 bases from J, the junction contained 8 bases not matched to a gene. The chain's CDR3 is CASSPTDRLNSPLHF. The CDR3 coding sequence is TGTGCCAGCAGTCCTACGGACAGGCTGAATTCACCCCTCCACTTT.

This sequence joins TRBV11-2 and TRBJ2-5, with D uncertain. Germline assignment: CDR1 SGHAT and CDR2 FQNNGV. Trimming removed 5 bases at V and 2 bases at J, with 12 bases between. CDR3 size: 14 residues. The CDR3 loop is CASSPLGFQETQYF. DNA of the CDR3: TGTGCCAGCAGCCCACTGGGCTTTCAAGAGACCCAGTACTTC.

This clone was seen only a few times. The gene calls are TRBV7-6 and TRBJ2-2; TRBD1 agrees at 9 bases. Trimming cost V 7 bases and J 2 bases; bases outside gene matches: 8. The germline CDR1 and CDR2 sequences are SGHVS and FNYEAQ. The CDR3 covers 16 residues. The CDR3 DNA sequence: TGTGCCAGCACCTCATTGACAGGGGGTAACACCGGGGAGCTGTTTTTT. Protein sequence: CASTSLTGGNTGELFF.

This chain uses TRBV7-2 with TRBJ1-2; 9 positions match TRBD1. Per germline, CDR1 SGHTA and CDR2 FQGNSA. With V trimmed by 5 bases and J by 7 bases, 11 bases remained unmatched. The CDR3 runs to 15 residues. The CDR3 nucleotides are TGTGCCAGCAGCCCTGGTGACAGGGGGTATATTGGCTACACCTTC. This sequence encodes CASSPGDRGYIGYTF.

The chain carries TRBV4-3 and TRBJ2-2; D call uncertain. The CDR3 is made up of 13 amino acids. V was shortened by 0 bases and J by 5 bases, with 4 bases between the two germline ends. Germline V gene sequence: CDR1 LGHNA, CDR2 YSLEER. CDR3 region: CASSQDGTGELFF. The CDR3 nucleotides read TGCGCCAGCAGCCAAGATGGGACCGGGGAGCTGTTTTTT.

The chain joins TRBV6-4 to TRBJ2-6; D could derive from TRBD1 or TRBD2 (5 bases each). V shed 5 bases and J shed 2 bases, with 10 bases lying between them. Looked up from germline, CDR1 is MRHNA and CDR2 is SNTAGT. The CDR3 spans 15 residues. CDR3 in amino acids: CASSKEGTGANVLTF. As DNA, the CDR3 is TGTGCCAGCAGTAAAGAGGGGACTGGGGCCAACGTCCTGACTTTC.

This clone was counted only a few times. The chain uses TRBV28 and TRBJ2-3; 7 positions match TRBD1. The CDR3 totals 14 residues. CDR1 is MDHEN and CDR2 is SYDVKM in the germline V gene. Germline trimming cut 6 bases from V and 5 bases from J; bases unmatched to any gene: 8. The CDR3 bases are TGTGCCAGCAGCACGTTTCGGGACAGAGATACGCAGTATTTT. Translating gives CASSTFRDRDTQYF.

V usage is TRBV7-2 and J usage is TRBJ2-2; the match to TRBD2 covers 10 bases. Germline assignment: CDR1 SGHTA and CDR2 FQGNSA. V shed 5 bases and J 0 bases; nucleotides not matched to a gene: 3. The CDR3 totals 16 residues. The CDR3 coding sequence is TGTGCCAGCAGCCCTAGCGGGAGCACGAACACCGGGGAGCTGTTTTTT. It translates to CASSPSGSTNTGELFF.

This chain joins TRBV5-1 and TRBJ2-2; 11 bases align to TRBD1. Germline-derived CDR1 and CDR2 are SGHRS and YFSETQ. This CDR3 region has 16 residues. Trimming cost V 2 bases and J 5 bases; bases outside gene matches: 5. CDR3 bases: TGCGCCAGCAGCTTCGGACAGGGGGCGCCAACCGGGGAGCTGTTTTTT. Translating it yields CASSFGQGAPTGELFF.

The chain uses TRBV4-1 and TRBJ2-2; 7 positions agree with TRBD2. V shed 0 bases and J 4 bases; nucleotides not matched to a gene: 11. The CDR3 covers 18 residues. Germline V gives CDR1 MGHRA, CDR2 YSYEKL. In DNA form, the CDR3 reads TGCGCCAGCAGCCAAGATCCCGGGGGGAAAGGTGGCACCGGGGAGCTGTTTTTT. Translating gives CASSQDPGGKGGTGELFF.

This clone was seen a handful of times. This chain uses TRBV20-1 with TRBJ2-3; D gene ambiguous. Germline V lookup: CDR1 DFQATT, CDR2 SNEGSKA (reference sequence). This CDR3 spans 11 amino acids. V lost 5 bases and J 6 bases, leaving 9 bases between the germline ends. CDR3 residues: CSAFDGDTQYF. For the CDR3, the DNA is TGCAGTGCTTTCGACGGGGATACGCAGTATTTT.

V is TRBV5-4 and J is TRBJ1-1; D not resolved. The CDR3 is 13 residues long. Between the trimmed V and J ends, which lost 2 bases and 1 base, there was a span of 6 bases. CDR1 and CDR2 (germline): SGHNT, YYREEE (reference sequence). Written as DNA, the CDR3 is TGTGCCAGCAGCTTTCGAGCGAACACTGAAGCTTTCTTT. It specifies CASSFRANTEAFF.

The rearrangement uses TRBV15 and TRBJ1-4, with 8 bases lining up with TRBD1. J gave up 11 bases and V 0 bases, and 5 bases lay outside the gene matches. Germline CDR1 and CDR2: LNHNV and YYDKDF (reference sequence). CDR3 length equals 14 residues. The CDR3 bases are TGTGCCACCAGCAGAGATCTAGGACAGGGCAAACTGTTTTTT. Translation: CATSRDLGQGKLFF.

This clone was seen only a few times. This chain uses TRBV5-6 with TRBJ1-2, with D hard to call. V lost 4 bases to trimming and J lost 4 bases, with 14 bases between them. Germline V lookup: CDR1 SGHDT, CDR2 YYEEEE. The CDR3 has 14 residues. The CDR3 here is CASSAQGRTYGYTF. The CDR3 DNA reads TGTGCCAGCAGCGCTCAAGGACGGACCTATGGCTACACCTTC.

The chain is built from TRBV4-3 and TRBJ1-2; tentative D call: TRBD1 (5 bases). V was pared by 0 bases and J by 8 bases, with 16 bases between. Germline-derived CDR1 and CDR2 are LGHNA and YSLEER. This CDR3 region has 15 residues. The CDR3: CASSQDTGGLRGYTF. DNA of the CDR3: TGCGCCAGCAGCCAAGACACAGGCGGCCTGAGGGGCTACACCTTC.

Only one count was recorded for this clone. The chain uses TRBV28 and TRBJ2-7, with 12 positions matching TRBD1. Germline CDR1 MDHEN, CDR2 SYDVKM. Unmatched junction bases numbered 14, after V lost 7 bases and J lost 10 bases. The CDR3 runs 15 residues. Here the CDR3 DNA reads TGTGCCAGCAACCCCTCGTGGGGACAGGGGGCGAAACAGTACTTC. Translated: CASNPSWGQGAKQYF.

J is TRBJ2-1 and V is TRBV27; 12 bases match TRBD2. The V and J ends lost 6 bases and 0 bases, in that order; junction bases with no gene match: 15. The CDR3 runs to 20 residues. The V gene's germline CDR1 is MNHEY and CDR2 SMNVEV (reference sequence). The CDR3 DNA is TGTGCCAGCAGGCAACCCCCGGGACTAGCGGGTGGCTCCTCCTACAATGAGCAGTTCTTC. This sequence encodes CASRQPPGLAGGSSYNEQFF.